This passage covers 27 T cell receptor beta chains from one sample sequenced in a study of technical replicates of blood from a handful of donors (TCRdb year 2017). The library was made by the immunoSEQ multiplex PCR assay. Imported from immuneACCESS, the table was reduced by TCRdb to in-frame sequences with V and J called. These copies leave out some clones; in studies compared against another copy, an unresolved V gene accounts for under half, and the cause of the remainder is not known. Present in this sample are tens of thousands of clones, 80% to 95% of which were seen just once. Of the sample, approximately 3.9% is held by the ten largest clones. The sample was PBMCs. All receptors derive from a human donor in good health. Some clones in this sample may be carry-over from other donors' samples.

The chain carries TRBV7-3 and TRBJ2-1; 11 bases line up with TRBD2. There are 14 residues in the CDR3. V trimming: 5 bases; J trimming: 6 bases; junction bases outside the gene matches: 3. CDR1 SGHTA and CDR2 FQGTGA come from the germline V gene. The CDR3 spells CASSAGTSGNEQFF. Here the CDR3 DNA reads TGTGCCAGCAGCGCCGGGACTAGCGGCAATGAGCAGTTCTTC.

This chain links TRBV5-6 with TRBJ1-5; 7 bases match TRBD1. The length of the CDR3 is 15 residues. The trim removed 4 bases at V and 4 bases at J, leaving 8 bases unmatched. CDR1 is SGHDT, CDR2 YYEEEE, per germline. The CDR3 DNA sequence: TGTGCCAGCAGCACCCTAGACAGGGAGAATCAGCCCCAGCATTTT. Protein product: CASSTLDRENQPQHF.

The chain uses TRBV4-2 and TRBJ1-6; TRBD1 agrees at 12 bases. Germline V gene sequence: CDR1 LGHNA, CDR2 YNFKEQ. The J segment lost 7 bases and the V segment lost 3 bases, leaving 16 bases of the junction unmatched. This CDR3 has 20 residues. CDR3 nucleotides: TGTGCCAGCAGCCAGCACGTCCCGGGACAGGGGGCGACTTGGAATTCACCCCTCCACTTT. Encoded protein: CASSQHVPGQGATWNSPLHF.

The gene calls are TRBV18 and TRBJ2-3, with D possibly being TRBD2 (5 bases). V was pared by 3 bases and J by 4 bases, with 11 bases between. CDR1 KGHSH and CDR2 LQKENI come from the germline V gene. The CDR3 runs to 14 residues. The CDR3 nucleotides read TGTGCCAGCTCACCCGGGATAGGCCCAGATACGCAGTATTTT. This translates into CASSPGIGPDTQYF.

V and J are TRBV5-1 and TRBJ1-4, with D possibly being TRBD1 (5 bases). Looked up from germline, CDR1 is SGHRS and CDR2 is YFSETQ. The ends were cut back, 4 bases at V and 3 bases at J, with 13 bases in the middle. The CDR3 contains 15 residues. The CDR3 DNA reads TGCGCCAGCAGCCTCCAGGGTTTGGCTAATGAAAAACTGTTTTTT. This translates into CASSLQGLANEKLFF.

The rearrangement links TRBV6-5 to TRBJ1-1; 7 bases are shared with TRBD1. V lost 6 bases to trimming and J lost 0 bases; unmatched junction nucleotides: 4. This CDR3 comprises 14 residues. Germline V gives CDR1 MNHEY, CDR2 SVGAGI. The chain's CDR3 is CASREQGLNTEAFF. The CDR3 DNA sequence: TGTGCCAGCAGAGAACAGGGGCTGAACACTGAAGCTTTCTTT.

The gene calls are TRBV4-3 and TRBJ2-2; possible D gene TRBD2, 6 bases. Germline-derived CDR1 and CDR2 are LGHNA and YSLEER. V lost 0 bases, J lost 3 bases, and 11 bases lay in between. The CDR3 spans 16 residues. CDR3: CASSQEWSSDTGELFF. In DNA form, the CDR3 reads TGCGCCAGCAGCCAAGAATGGTCTAGCGACACCGGGGAGCTGTTTTTT.

The chain joins TRBV7-2 to TRBJ2-3; TRBD2 matches 9 bases. V shed 2 bases, J shed 1 base, and the junction held 10 bases outside the gene matches. The CDR3 totals 18 residues. From germline, CDR1 is SGHTA and CDR2 FQGNSA. The CDR3 region is CASSLRGRAEGGTDTQYF. The CDR3 bases are TGTGCCAGCAGCTTACGCGGGAGGGCCGAGGGGGGCACAGATACGCAGTATTTT.

The V call is TRBV7-2, the J call TRBJ2-3, with D possibly being TRBD2 (7 bases). Germline V gene data show CDR1 as SGHTA and CDR2 as FQGNSA. The CDR3 totals 14 residues. Trimming removed 9 bases at V and 6 bases at J, with 19 bases between. DNA for the CDR3: TGTGCCAGTCGAGGGGGGGGCCCGCGGGATACGCAGTATTTT. Translated, it gives CASRGGGPRDTQYF.

The DNA of the CDR3 is TGTGCCAGCAGCTTAGACTGGTCCACAGATACGCAGTATTTT. This gives the protein CASSLDWSTDTQYF. This sequence joins TRBV7-2 and TRBJ2-3; no clear D. The V end was cut by 1 base, the J end by 2 bases, with 7 bases between. The CDR3 sequence is 14 residues long. Germline V gives CDR1 SGHTA, CDR2 FQGNSA.

The gene calls are TRBV5-1 and TRBJ2-7, with 9 nucleotides matching TRBD2. Trimming removed 5 bases from V and 4 bases from J; junction bases left unmatched: 4. Germline-derived CDR1 and CDR2 are SGHRS and YFSETQ. The CDR3 loop spans 13 amino acids. CDR3 protein: CASRAGGAYEQYF. The CDR3, as DNA: TGCGCCAGCAGGGCGGGGGGGGCTTACGAGCAGTACTTC.

The V call is TRBV7-2, the J call TRBJ2-7; 9 nucleotides line up with TRBD2. The CDR3 covers 15 residues. Germline CDR1 reads SGHTA; CDR2 reads FQGNSA. Unmatched junction bases numbered 2, after V lost 0 bases and J lost 2 bases. The CDR3 sequence: CASSLASSGTYEQYF. CDR3 DNA sequence: TGTGCCAGCAGCTTAGCCTCTAGCGGGACCTACGAGCAGTACTTC.

The V gene is TRBV7-9, the J gene TRBJ1-3; perhaps TRBD1 as D (5 bases). This CDR3 contains 17 residues. CDR1 and CDR2 from the germline V gene are SEHNR and FQNEAQ (reference sequence). The V end lost 5 bases, the J end lost 3 bases, and 20 bases lay between the germline ends. In DNA, the CDR3 is TGTGCCAGCAGCCCTAGGTTCAGGGTAAATGGTGGAAACACCATATATTTT. Translated: CASSPRFRVNGGNTIYF.

The J gene is TRBJ2-2, the V gene TRBV6-1; a possible D gene is TRBD1 (5 bases). The CDR3 has 13 residues. Trimming cost V 6 bases and J 3 bases, with 8 bases left between them. CDR1 and CDR2 from the germline V gene are MNHNS and SASEGT. The CDR3 DNA follows: TGTGCCAGCAGCAGGGCCGACACCGGGGAGCTGTTTTTT. Its protein product is CASSRADTGELFF.

The chain employs TRBV2 and TRBJ1-2, with 8 bases identical to TRBD1. The germline gives CDR1 SNHLY, CDR2 FYNNEI. This CDR3 is built from 14 residues. V lost 5 bases and J lost 1; bases outside the gene matches: 3. The CDR3 sequence: CASSWTGNNYGYTF. The CDR3 coding sequence is TGTGCCAGCAGTTGGACAGGGAATAACTATGGCTACACCTTC.

This CDR3 reads CASSSVGRPSTDTQYF. The CDR3 bases are TGTGCCAGCAGCTCAGTGGGCAGACCTAGCACAGATACGCAGTATTTT. The rearrangement links TRBV7-2 to TRBJ2-3; D is ambiguous. V was pared by 4 bases and J by 0 bases, with 14 bases between. Germline-derived CDR1 and CDR2 are SGHTA and FQGNSA. There are 16 residues in the CDR3. Complete variable domain (other parts from reference TRBV7-2 and TRBJ2-3): GAGVSQSPSNKVTEKGKDVELRCDPISGHTALYWYRQSLGQGLEFLIYFQGNSAPDKSGLPSDRFSAERTGGSVSTLTIQRTQQEDSAVYLCASSSVGRPSTDTQYFGPGTRLTVL.

A single count supports this clone. Compared with germline, one end of the junction differs, possibly owing to a read error. The CDR3 DNA reads as TGTGCCAGCAGTCTTTCCCCCGGGGACAGGGCAATCTTC. This translates into CASSLSPGDRAIF. The rearrangement joins TRBV6-5 to TRBJ2-1, with 9 bases aligning to TRBD1. The CDR3 has 13 residues. Germline values: CDR1 MNHEY, CDR2 SVGAGI.

The chain links TRBV6-1 to TRBJ2-5, with 7 bases matching TRBD2. CDR3 length: 12 residues. Per the germline V gene, CDR1 is MNHNS and CDR2 is SASEGT. J was trimmed by 7 bases and V by 4 bases; bases with no gene match: 3. In nucleotides, the CDR3 is TGTGCCAGCAGTGTGTGGGGGGGGACCCAGTACTTC. It encodes CASSVWGGTQYF.

The chain couples TRBV7-2 to TRBJ2-1; TRBD2 agrees at 11 bases. Germline values: CDR1 SGHTA, CDR2 FQGNSA. The CDR3 contains 14 residues. Losses at the gene ends were 8 bases for V and 8 bases for J; bases not matched to a gene: 8. The chain's CDR3 is CASLLAGVSDEQFF. In nucleotides, the CDR3 is TGTGCCAGCCTACTAGCGGGAGTTTCGGATGAGCAGTTCTTC. The full variable domain, completed using reference TRBV7-2 and TRBJ2-1, is GAGVSQSPSNKVTEKGKDVELRCDPISGHTALYWYRQSLGQGLEFLIYFQGNSAPDKSGLPSDRFSAERTGGSVSTLTIQRTQQEDSAVYLCASLLAGVSDEQFFGPGTRLTVL.

The chain links TRBV4-1 to TRBJ2-7; 12 nucleotides agree with TRBD2. V dropped 8 bases and J dropped 7; count of bases not matched to a gene: 12. The germline V gene has CDR1 MGHRA and CDR2 YSYEKL. The CDR3 extends over 15 amino acids. The CDR3 loop reads CASRNNPGLAGEQYF. The CDR3 coding sequence is TGCGCCAGCCGAAATAACCCGGGACTAGCGGGTGAGCAGTACTTC.

The chain links TRBV6-4 to TRBJ2-1; 8 bases match TRBD2. Looked up from germline, CDR1 is MRHNA and CDR2 is SNTAGT. The ends lost 2 bases at V and 7 bases at J; junction bases unmatched: 7. CDR3 length: 15 residues. The CDR3 protein is CASSDTAGVVNEQFF. The CDR3 region has the DNA TGTGCCAGCAGTGACACAGCGGGAGTGGTGAATGAGCAGTTCTTC.

The rearrangement links TRBV10-3 to TRBJ2-7; no clear D. CDR1 is ENHRY and CDR2 is SYGVKD in the germline V gene. This CDR3 comprises 14 residues. Trimming stripped 7 bases from V and 1 base from J, with 14 bases between. The CDR3 is CAIMSEQVSYEQYF. For the CDR3, the DNA is TGTGCCATCATGAGCGAACAAGTATCCTACGAGCAGTACTTC.

The chain combines TRBV7-9 with TRBJ2-1; maybe TRBD2 (5 bases). The CDR3 covers 12 residues. Germline CDR1 reads SEHNR; CDR2 reads FQNEAQ (reference sequence). V was shortened by 6 bases and J by 11 bases, with 14 bases between the two germline ends. The CDR3 DNA is TGTGCCAGCAGTCCCAGTAGGAGGCAGCAGTTCTTC. Translated: CASSPSRRQQFF.

The CDR3 sequence is CASSDSIGLAGAFTDTQYF. CDR3 bases: TGTGCCAGCAGTGACTCGATAGGATTAGCGGGGGCCTTCACAGATACGCAGTATTTT. The rearrangement joins TRBV6-4 to TRBJ2-3, with 9 positions matching TRBD2. This CDR3 is built from 19 residues. J lost 2 bases, V lost 0 bases, and 12 bases had no gene match. Germline CDR1 MRHNA, CDR2 SNTAGT.

The chain uses TRBV5-8 and TRBJ2-5; weak D call: TRBD2 (6 bases). The ends were cut back, 6 bases at V and 1 base at J, with 16 bases in the middle. The CDR3 is 15 amino acids. Germline CDR1 reads SGHTS; CDR2 reads YDEGEE. CDR3 sequence: CASTPQVGGQETQYF. CDR3 bases: TGTGCCAGCACCCCCCAGGTCGGGGGCCAAGAGACCCAGTACTTC.

The CDR3 coding sequence is TGCGCCAGCAGCTTGGCCGGTCAGGGTGGGCAGCCCCAGCATTTT. This gives the protein CASSLAGQGGQPQHF. The chain couples TRBV5-1 to TRBJ1-5, with a tentative D call TRBD1 (5 bases). This CDR3 is built from 15 residues. The V end was cut by 0 bases, the J end by 7 bases, with 14 bases between. CDR1 and CDR2 (germline): SGHRS, YFSETQ.

This chain joins TRBV13 and TRBJ1-4, with D uncertain. CDR1 is PRHDT, CDR2 FYEKMQ, per germline (reference sequence). This CDR3 has 14 residues. V was cut by 5 bases and J by 0 bases, with 7 bases left in between. CDR3 bases: TGTGCCAGCAGCCAGCGCTCAACTAATGAAAAACTGTTTTTT. It codes for CASSQRSTNEKLFF. Using reference TRBV13 and TRBJ1-4 for the parts outside the CDR3, the full variable domain is AAGVIQSPRHLIKEKRETATLKCYPIPRHDTVYWYQQGPGQDPQFLISFYEKMQSDKGSIPDRFSAQQFSDYHSELNMSSLELGDSALYFCASSQRSTNEKLFFGSGTQLSVL.